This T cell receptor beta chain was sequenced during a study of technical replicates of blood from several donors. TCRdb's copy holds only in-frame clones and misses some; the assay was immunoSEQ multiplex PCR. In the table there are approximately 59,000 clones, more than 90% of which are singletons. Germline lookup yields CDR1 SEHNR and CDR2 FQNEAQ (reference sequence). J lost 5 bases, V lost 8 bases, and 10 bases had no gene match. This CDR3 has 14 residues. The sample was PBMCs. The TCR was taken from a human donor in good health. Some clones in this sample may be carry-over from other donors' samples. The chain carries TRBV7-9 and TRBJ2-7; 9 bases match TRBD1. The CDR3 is CASETGTGSNEQYF. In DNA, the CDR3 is TGTGCCAGCGAGACCGGGACAGGGTCCAACGAGCAGTACTTC.